The 10 T cell receptor beta chains listed next were all sequenced from one sample in a study of technical replicates of blood from a few donors. TCRdb keeps only in-frame clones here, not all; method: immunoSEQ multiplex PCR. The sample lists tens of thousands of clones, roughly nine tenths occurring once. The sample taken for sequencing was T cells isolated from PBMCs. The receptors derive from a human donor in good health.

V is TRBV5-8 and J is TRBJ2-5; 8 bases are a match to TRBD1. Germline loops: CDR1 SGHTS, CDR2 YDEGEE. The CDR3 sequence is 15 residues long. With V trimmed by 1 base and J by 2 bases, 4 bases remained unmatched. As DNA, the CDR3 is TGTGCCAGCAGCTTGTCGGGGACAGGACAAGAGACCCAGTACTTC. Translating gives CASSLSGTGQETQYF.

The chain recombines TRBV27 with TRBJ1-1; D not certain. The CDR3 covers 13 residues. Trimming left V 2 bases short and J 4 bases short, with 8 bases between. Germline CDR1 and CDR2: MNHEY and SMNVEV (reference sequence). The CDR3 DNA is TGTGCCAGCAGTTTAGGGGAGGTCACTGAAGCTTTCTTT. This sequence encodes CASSLGEVTEAFF.

The rearrangement links TRBV4-1 to TRBJ1-1; 8 nucleotides match TRBD1. Germline V gene lookup returns CDR1 MGHRA and CDR2 YSYEKL. Unmatched junction bases numbered 4, after V lost 0 bases and J lost 4 bases. The CDR3 length is 15 residues. CDR3 region: CASSQDRGRFTEAFF. The CDR3 nucleotides are TGCGCCAGCAGCCAAGACAGGGGGCGATTCACTGAAGCTTTCTTT.

CDR3 residues: CASSFTTNEKLFF. CDR3 nucleotide sequence: TGTGCCAGCAGCTTTACAACTAATGAAAAACTGTTTTTT. J is TRBJ1-4 and V is TRBV11-2; D uncertain. The germline V and J ends were trimmed by 3 bases and 0 bases, with 2 bases remaining between them. This CDR3 has 13 amino acids. The germline CDR1 and CDR2 sequences are SGHAT and FQNNGV.

The V gene is TRBV7-2, the J gene TRBJ1-2; no definite D call. This CDR3 has 14 amino acids. The germline V gene encodes CDR1 SGHTA and CDR2 FQGNSA. Between the trimmed V and J ends, which lost 0 bases and 2 bases, there was a span of 7 bases. This chain's CDR3 is CASSLATGNYGYTF. The CDR3 nucleotides are TGTGCCAGCAGCTTAGCGACGGGAAACTATGGCTACACCTTC. The full variable domain, rest sourced from reference TRBV7-2 and TRBJ1-2, is GAGVSQSPSNKVTEKGKDVELRCDPISGHTALYWYRQSLGQGLEFLIYFQGNSAPDKSGLPSDRFSAERTGGSVSTLTIQRTQQEDSAVYLCASSLATGNYGYTFGSGTRLTVV.

This clone was seen a single time. V is TRBV28 and J is TRBJ1-3, with TRBD1 as a possible D gene (5 bases). The germline V gene encodes CDR1 MDHEN and CDR2 SYDVKM. CDR3 length equals 15 residues. The V end lost 3 bases, the J end lost 0 bases, and 9 bases lay between the germline ends. The CDR3 DNA is TGTGCCAGCAGTTTCGGGGGGAGCTCTGGAAACACCATATATTTT. Translating gives CASSFGGSSGNTIYF. The whole variable domain, filled in from reference TRBV28 and TRBJ1-3, reads DVKVTQSSRYLVKRTGEKVFLECVQDMDHENMFWYRQDPGLGLRLIYFSYDVKMKEKGDIPEGYSVSREKKERFSLILESASTNQTSMYLCASSFGGSSGNTIYFGEGSWLTVV.

This clone was picked up a small number of times. The J gene is TRBJ1-1, the V gene TRBV30; TRBD1 might be the D (5 bases). The CDR3 runs 12 residues. CDR1 and CDR2 (germline): GTSNPN, SVGIG (reference sequence). Trimming pared 0 bases from V and 7 bases from J, leaving 9 bases between. The CDR3 spells CAWSVRGLEAFF. In nucleotides, the CDR3 is TGTGCCTGGAGTGTAAGGGGCCTTGAAGCTTTCTTT. Based on the CDR3 plus reference TRBV30 and TRBJ1-1, the full variable domain is SQTIHQWPATLVQPVGSPLSLECTVEGTSNPNLYWYRQAAGRGLQLLFYSVGIGQISSEVPQNLSASRPQDRQFILSSKKLLLSDSGFYLCAWSVRGLEAFFGQGTRLTVV.

V usage is TRBV11-2 and J usage is TRBJ1-5, with 7 bases identical to TRBD1. Trimming took 1 base from V and 4 from J; bases not matched to a gene: 10. The CDR3 length is 17 residues. CDR1 is SGHAT, CDR2 FQNNGV, per germline. CDR3 sequence (DNA): TGTGCCAGCAGCTTAGTGGGGGTACAGGGGTCTAATCAGCCCCAGCATTTT. The encoded protein is CASSLVGVQGSNQPQHF.

This chain links TRBV18 with TRBJ2-1; no definite D call. CDR1 is KGHSH, CDR2 LQKENI, per germline. V shed 3 bases and J shed 5 bases, with 11 bases lying between them. This CDR3 region has 14 residues. The CDR3 DNA reads TGTGCCAGCTCACCTCTGACTGCAAACAATGAGCAGTTCTTC. This translates into CASSPLTANNEQFF.

This rearrangement joins TRBV7-2 to TRBJ1-2; a possible D gene is TRBD1 (6 bases). CDR3 length: 15 amino acids. The germline CDR1 and CDR2 sequences are SGHTA and FQGNSA. V was trimmed by 0 bases and J by 6 bases, leaving 14 bases between them. CDR3 region: CASSLAVGAQDGYTF. DNA for the CDR3: TGTGCCAGCAGCTTAGCGGTGGGGGCGCAGGATGGCTACACCTTC.